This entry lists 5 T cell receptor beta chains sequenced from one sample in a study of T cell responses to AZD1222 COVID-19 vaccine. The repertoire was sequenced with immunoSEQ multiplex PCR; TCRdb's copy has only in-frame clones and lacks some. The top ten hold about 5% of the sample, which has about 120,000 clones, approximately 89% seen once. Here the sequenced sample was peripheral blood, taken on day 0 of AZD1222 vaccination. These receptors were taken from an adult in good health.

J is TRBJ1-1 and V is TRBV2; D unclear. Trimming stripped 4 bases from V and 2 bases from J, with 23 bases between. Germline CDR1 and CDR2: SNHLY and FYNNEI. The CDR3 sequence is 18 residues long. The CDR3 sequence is CASSASFGVLEGNTEAFF. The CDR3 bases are TGTGCCAGCAGTGCGTCTTTTGGGGTGTTGGAGGGCAACACTGAAGCTTTCTTT.

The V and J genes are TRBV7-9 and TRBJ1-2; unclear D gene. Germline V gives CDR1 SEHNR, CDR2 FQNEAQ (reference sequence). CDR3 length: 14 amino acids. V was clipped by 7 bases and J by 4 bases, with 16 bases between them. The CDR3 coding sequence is TGTGCCAGCACCCCTCGGGCAGCTCTCTATGGCTACACCTTC. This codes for CASTPRAALYGYTF.

CDR3 coding DNA: TGTGCCAGCAGTTACCTTAGCGGGAGCAGAGAGACCCAGTACTTC. Translating it yields CASSYLSGSRETQYF. The V and J genes are TRBV6-5 and TRBJ2-5; 9 bases line up with TRBD2. The CDR3 consists of 15 residues. The trim removed 2 bases at V and 4 bases at J, leaving 5 bases unmatched. Germline lookup yields CDR1 MNHEY and CDR2 SVGAGI.

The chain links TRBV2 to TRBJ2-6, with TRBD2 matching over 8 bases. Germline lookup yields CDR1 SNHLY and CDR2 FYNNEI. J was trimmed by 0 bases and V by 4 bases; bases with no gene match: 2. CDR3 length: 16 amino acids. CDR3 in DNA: TGTGCCAGCAGTGGACTAGCGAGCTCTGGGGCCAACGTCCTGACTTTC. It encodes CASSGLASSGANVLTF.

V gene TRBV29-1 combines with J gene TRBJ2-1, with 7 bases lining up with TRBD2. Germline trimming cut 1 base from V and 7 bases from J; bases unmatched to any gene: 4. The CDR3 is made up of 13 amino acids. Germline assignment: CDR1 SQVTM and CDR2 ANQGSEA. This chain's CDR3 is CSVEGLARNEQFF. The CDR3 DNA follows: TGCAGCGTTGAAGGACTAGCTAGGAATGAGCAGTTCTTC.